A selection of T cell receptor beta chains follows, all from one sample in a study of human T cells and chemical hapten exposure. TCRdb re-called the RACE reads with MiXCR, one entry per CDR3 protein. The sample carries roughly 86,000 distinct CDR3 sequences, 10% recorded once. The starting material was whole blood, obtained in connection with sensitization to the hapten diphenylcyclopropenone (DPC). These receptors were obtained from a middle-aged man with alopecia areata. Some clones in this sample may be carry-over from other donors' samples. Both conserved end residues are part of each CDR3. A D gene is named only where the DNA matches it firmly. Not every row has a clone size; where given, it reads once, few, many or a size class.

clone_size j_call v_call d_call cdr3_nt cdr3_aa
few TRBJ2-3 TRBV3-1 NA TGTGCCAGCAGCCCCATGGCGGCAGATACGCAGTATTTT CASSPMAADTQYF
NA TRBJ2-5 TRBV2 NA TGTGCCAGCATTTCTTTTTCGAGCAGGGACTTAGGGGAGACCCAGTACTTC CASISFSSRDLGETQYF
NA TRBJ2-7 TRBV6-2/TRBV6-3 NA TGTGCCAGCAGTTACGCCCGGGTGGCGGGGCACTACGAGCAGTACTTC CASSYARVAGHYEQYF
few TRBJ1-6 TRBV5-1 NA TGCGCCAGCAGCCCGCGAGTGGACACACCCCTCCACTTT CASSPRVDTPLHF
many TRBJ2-3 TRBV7-2 TRBD1 TGTGCCAGCAGCTTATCAGGGGGTGATACGCAGTATTTT CASSLSGGDTQYF
NA TRBJ1-6 TRBV29-1 TRBD1 TGCAGCGTGATGACTGACAGGGAGCCTAATTCACCCCTCCACTTT CSVMTDREPNSPLHF
few TRBJ2-7 TRBV2 TRBD2 TGTGCCAGCAGTCTTAGCGGGAGGGTGTTGTACTTC CASSLSGRVLYF
NA TRBJ1-2 TRBV7-2 NA TGTGCCAGCAGCTCCCAAGCAGGGGCTAACTATGGCTACACCTTC CASSSQAGANYGYTF
NA TRBJ1-5 TRBV10-3 NA TGTGCCATCAGTGAGAGGGACAACAATCAGCCCCAGCATTTT CAISERDNNQPQHF
NA TRBJ2-7 TRBV24-1 TRBD2 TGTGCCACCAGTGAGCGGGGGGAAGGACACAGGGACTACGAGCAGTACTTC CATSERGEGHRDYEQYF
NA TRBJ1-1 TRBV6-5 NA TGTGCCAGCAGTTACAGTACGAACACTGAAGCTTTCTTT CASSYSTNTEAFF
NA TRBJ2-5 TRBV18 NA TGTGCCAGCTCGGTAACCTCAATAGAGACCCAGTACTTC CASSVTSIETQYF
NA TRBJ1-2 TRBV4-3 NA TGCGCCAGCAGCCAAGAATTAGGGAACTATGGCTACACCTTC CASSQELGNYGYTF
NA TRBJ2-5 TRBV2 NA TGTGCCAGCAGTGGGCAGGGATTGGAGACCCAGTACTTC CASSGQGLETQYF
NA TRBJ1-5 TRBV20-1 TRBD1 TGCAGTGCTAGAGAACTACAGGGGGCGGATCAGCCCCAGCATTTT CSARELQGADQPQHF
few TRBJ2-2 TRBV12-3/TRBV12-4 TRBD2 TGTGCCAGCAAAGTAGCGGGATCCGGGGAGCTGTTTTTT CASKVAGSGELFF
NA TRBJ1-5 TRBV7-2 NA TGTGCCAGCAGCTTAAATATCCAGCCCCAGCATTTT CASSLNIQPQHF
many TRBJ1-5 TRBV20-1 TRBD1 TGCAGTGCCGCGGACAGGGTGGGTAGCAATCAGCCCCAGCATTTT CSAADRVGSNQPQHF
NA TRBJ2-2 TRBV12-3/TRBV12-4 TRBD1 TGTGCCAGCAGATCCGCTCCGGGACAGGGGGCGCCCGGGGAGCTGTTTTTT CASRSAPGQGAPGELFF
NA TRBJ2-5 TRBV2 TRBD2 TGTGCCAGCAGTCCTAGAGCGGGAGGGCCGAAATTTGGAGAGACCCAGTACTTC CASSPRAGGPKFGETQYF
once TRBJ2-5 TRBV6-2/TRBV6-3 NA TGTGCCAGCAGTTACGGGGGGAGCGGTCTTGAAGAGACCCAGTACTTC CASSYGGSGLEETQYF
few TRBJ1-3 TRBV6-5 NA TGTGCCAGCTTAAGACAGACGAGCTCTGGAAACACCATATATTTT CASLRQTSSGNTIYF
few TRBJ1-1 TRBV27 NA TGTGCCAGCAGTTTATCAGGGAGAAACACTGAAGCTTTCTTT CASSLSGRNTEAFF
NA TRBJ2-3 TRBV5-1 TRBD2 TGCGCCAGCTTTTCAAGCGGGAGGGATGGTGATACGCAGTATTTT CASFSSGRDGDTQYF
NA TRBJ1-6 TRBV6-5 TRBD1 TGTGACAGCAGTATACAGGACAGGGGATATTCACCCCTCCACTTT CDSSIQDRGYSPLHF
few TRBJ1-2 TRBV19 NA TGTGCCAGTAGTATCACCCCGGGCGGTGGCTACACCTTC CASSITPGGGYTF
few TRBJ1-5 TRBV18 NA TGTGCCAGCTCACCACGGGCCAGCAATCAGCCCCAGCATTTT CASSPRASNQPQHF
NA TRBJ1-6 TRBV9 NA TGTGCCAGCAGGTCGTCCGGATCACCCCTCCACTTT CASRSSGSPLHF
few TRBJ1-1 TRBV12-3/TRBV12-4 NA TGTGCCAGCAGCCAACTCGGACGGCCGTCGAACACTGAAGCTTTCTTT CASSQLGRPSNTEAFF
many TRBJ2-1 TRBV12-3/TRBV12-4 NA TGTGCCAGCAGTTTAGAGGGTCCGGCAGATGAGCAGTTCTTC CASSLEGPADEQFF
many TRBJ1-5 TRBV29-1 TRBD1 TGCAGCGTTGCCCTCCCAGGGGGCTTGGGTCAGCCCCAGCATTTT CSVALPGGLGQPQHF
many TRBJ1-6 TRBV14 TRBD1 TGTGCCAGCAGCCCGTGGACAGGAGGAGGATCACCCCTCCACTTT CASSPWTGGGSPLHF
NA TRBJ2-1 TRBV6-5 NA TGTGCCAGCAAGAAATACAATGAGCAGTTCTTC CASKKYNEQFF
NA TRBJ1-1 TRBV20-1 TRBD1 TGCAGTGCCGCCGGACAGGGGATTGGGAACACTGAAGCTTTCTTT CSAAGQGIGNTEAFF